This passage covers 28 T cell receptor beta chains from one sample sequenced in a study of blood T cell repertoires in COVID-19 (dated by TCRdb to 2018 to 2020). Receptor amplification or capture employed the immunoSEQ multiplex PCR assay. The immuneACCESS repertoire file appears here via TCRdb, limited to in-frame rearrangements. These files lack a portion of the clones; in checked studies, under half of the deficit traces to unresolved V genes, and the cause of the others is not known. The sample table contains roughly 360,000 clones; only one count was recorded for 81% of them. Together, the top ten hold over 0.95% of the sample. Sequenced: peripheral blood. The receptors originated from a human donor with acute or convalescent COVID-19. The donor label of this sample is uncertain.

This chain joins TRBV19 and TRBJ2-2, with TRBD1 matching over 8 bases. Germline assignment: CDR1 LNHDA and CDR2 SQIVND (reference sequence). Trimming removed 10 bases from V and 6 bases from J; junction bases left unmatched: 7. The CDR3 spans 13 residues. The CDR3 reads CATRTGRPGELFF. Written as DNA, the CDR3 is TGTGCCACCCGGACAGGGCGGCCCGGGGAGCTGTTTTTT.

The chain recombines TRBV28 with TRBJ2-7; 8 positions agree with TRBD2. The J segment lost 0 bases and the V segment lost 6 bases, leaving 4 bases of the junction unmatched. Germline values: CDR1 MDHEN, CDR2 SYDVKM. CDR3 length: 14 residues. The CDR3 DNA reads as TGTGCCAGCAGCGGGGGGGGGTCCTCCTACGAGCAGTACTTC. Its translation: CASSGGGSSYEQYF.

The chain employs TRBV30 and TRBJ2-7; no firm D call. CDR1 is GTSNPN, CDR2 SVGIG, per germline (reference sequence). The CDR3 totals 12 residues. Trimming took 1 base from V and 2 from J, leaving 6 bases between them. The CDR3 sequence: CAWSGATYEQYF. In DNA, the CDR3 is TGTGCCTGGAGTGGTGCTACCTACGAGCAGTACTTC. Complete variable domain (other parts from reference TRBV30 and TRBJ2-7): SQTIHQWPATLVQPVGSPLSLECTVEGTSNPNLYWYRQAAGRGLQLLFYSVGIGQISSEVPQNLSASRPQDRQFILSSKKLLLSDSGFYLCAWSGATYEQYFGPGTRLTVT.

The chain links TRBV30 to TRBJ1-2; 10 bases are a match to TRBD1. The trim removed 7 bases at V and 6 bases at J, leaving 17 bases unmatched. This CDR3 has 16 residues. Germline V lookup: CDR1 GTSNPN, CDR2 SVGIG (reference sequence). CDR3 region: CAFSGQGIFKGDGYTF. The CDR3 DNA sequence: TGTGCCTTCTCGGGACAGGGGATATTTAAGGGGGATGGCTACACCTTC.

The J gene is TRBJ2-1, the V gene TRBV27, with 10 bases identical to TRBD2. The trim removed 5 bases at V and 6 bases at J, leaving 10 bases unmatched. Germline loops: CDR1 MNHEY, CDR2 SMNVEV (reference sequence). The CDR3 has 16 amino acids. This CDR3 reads CASSTSGTSVRNEQFF. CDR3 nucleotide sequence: TGTGCCAGCAGTACCTCCGGGACTAGCGTTCGCAATGAGCAGTTCTTC.

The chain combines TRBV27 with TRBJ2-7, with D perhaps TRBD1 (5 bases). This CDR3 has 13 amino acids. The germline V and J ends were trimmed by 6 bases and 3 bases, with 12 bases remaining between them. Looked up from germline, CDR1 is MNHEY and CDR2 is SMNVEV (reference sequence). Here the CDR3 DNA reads TGTGCCAGCAGAAGGGGCAGTAACTACGAGCAGTACTTC. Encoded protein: CASRRGSNYEQYF.

CDR3 in amino acids: CASSLETSGRKGETQYF. Written as DNA, the CDR3 is TGTGCCAGCAGCTTAGAAACTAGCGGGAGGAAAGGAGAGACCCAGTACTTC. The rearrangement uses TRBV11-2 and TRBJ2-5, with 12 bases matching TRBD2. The germline V gene encodes CDR1 SGHAT and CDR2 FQNNGV. The CDR3 is made up of 17 amino acids. The V gene end was trimmed by 0 bases and the J gene end by 4 bases; junction bases not matched to a gene: 6.

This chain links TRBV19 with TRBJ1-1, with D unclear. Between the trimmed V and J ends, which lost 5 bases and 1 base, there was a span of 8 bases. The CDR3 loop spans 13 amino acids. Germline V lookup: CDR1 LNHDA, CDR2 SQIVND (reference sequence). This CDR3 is CASSGRKNTEAFF. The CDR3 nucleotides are TGTGCCAGTAGTGGGCGTAAGAACACTGAAGCTTTCTTT.

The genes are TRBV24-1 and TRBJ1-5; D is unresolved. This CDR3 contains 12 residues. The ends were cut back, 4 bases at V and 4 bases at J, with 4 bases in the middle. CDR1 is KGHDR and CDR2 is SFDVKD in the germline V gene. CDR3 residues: CATSDLNQPQHF. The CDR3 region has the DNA TGTGCCACCAGTGACCTTAATCAGCCCCAGCATTTT.

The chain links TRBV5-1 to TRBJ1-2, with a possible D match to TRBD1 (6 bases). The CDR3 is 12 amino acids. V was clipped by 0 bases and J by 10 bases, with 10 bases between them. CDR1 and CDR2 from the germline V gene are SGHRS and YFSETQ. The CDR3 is CASSLGQGTYTF. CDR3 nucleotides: TGCGCCAGCAGCTTGGGGCAGGGGACCTACACCTTC.

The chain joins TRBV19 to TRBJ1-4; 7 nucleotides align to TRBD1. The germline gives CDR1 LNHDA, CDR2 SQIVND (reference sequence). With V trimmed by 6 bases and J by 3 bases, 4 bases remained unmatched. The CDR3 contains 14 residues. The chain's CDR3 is CASSGTAANEKLFF. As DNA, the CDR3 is TGTGCCAGTAGCGGGACAGCGGCTAATGAAAAACTGTTTTTT.

The CDR3 region is CATRREWISEQYF. The CDR3 DNA sequence: TGTGCCACAAGGCGGGAGTGGATTTCCGAGCAGTACTTC. The chain uses TRBV5-4 and TRBJ2-7; 7 nucleotides line up with TRBD2. This CDR3 is built from 13 residues. The ends lost 9 bases at V and 6 bases at J; junction bases unmatched: 12. Germline values: CDR1 SGHNT, CDR2 YYREEE (reference sequence).

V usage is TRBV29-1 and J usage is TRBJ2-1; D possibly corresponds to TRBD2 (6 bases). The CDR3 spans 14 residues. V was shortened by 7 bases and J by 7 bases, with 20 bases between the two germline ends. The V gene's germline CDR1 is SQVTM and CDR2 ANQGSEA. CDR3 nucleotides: TGCAGCGCTGTAGGAGGGGACTCGACAAATGAGCAGTTCTTC. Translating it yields CSAVGGDSTNEQFF.

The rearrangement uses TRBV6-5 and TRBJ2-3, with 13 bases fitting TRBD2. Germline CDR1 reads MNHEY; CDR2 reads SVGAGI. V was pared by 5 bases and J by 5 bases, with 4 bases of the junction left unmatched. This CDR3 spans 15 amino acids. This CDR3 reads CASSRTSGSRDTQYF. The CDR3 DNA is TGTGCCAGCAGTAGGACTAGCGGGAGTAGAGATACGCAGTATTTT.

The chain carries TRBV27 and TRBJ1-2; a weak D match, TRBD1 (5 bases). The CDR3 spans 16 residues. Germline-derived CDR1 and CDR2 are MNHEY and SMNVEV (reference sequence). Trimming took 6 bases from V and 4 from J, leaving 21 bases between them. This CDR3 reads CASREERGWATYGYTF. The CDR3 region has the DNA TGTGCCAGCAGAGAGGAAAGGGGCTGGGCGACCTATGGCTACACCTTC.

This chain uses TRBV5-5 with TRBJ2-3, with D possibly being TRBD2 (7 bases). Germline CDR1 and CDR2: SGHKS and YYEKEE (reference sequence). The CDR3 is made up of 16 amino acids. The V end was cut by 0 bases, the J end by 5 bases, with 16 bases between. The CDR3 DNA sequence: TGTGCCAGCAGCTTGGCCGGGGGGACAAGGAAAGATACGCAGTATTTT. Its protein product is CASSLAGGTRKDTQYF.

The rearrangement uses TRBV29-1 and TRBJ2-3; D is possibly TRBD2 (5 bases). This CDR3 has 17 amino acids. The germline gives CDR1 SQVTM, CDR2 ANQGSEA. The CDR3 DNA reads TGCAGAAGACCCAAAAACCCCCCGGGGAGTAGCACAGATACGCAGTATTTT. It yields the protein CRRPKNPPGSSTDTQYF.

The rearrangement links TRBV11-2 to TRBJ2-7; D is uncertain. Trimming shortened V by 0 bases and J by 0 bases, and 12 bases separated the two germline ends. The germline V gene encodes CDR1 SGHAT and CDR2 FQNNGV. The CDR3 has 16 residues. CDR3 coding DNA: TGTGCCAGCAGCTTAGAGGTGGCAGTCAACTCCTACGAGCAGTACTTC. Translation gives CASSLEVAVNSYEQYF.

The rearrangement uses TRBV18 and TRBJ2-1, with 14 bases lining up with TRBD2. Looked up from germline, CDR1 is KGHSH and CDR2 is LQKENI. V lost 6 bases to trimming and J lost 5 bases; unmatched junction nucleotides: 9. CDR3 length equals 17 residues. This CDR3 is CASSPGTSGGYNNEQFF. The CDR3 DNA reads TGTGCCAGCTCCCCAGGGACTAGCGGGGGATATAACAATGAGCAGTTCTTC.

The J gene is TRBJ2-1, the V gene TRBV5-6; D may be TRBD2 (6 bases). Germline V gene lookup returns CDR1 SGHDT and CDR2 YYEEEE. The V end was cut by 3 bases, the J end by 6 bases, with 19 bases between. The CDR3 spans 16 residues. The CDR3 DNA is TGTGCCAGCAGCTCCACAGGCCGGGGGACCTTCAATGAGCAGTTCTTC. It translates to CASSSTGRGTFNEQFF.

For the CDR3, the DNA is TGTGCCAGCAGCGCCGGGACAGGCTACACCGGGGAGCTGTTTTTT. Translation gives CASSAGTGYTGELFF. V gene TRBV7-6 combines with J gene TRBJ2-2; 8 bases are shared with TRBD1. Per the germline V gene, CDR1 is SGHVS and CDR2 is FNYEAQ. The V and J ends lost 5 bases and 3 bases, in that order; junction bases with no gene match: 5. CDR3 length: 15 residues.

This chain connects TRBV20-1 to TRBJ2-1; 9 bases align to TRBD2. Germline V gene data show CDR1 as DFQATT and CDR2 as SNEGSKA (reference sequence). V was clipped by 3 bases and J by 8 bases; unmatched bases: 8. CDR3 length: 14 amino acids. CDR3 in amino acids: CSASWRGGWDEQFF. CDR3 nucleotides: TGCAGTGCTAGTTGGCGGGGGGGATGGGATGAGCAGTTCTTC.

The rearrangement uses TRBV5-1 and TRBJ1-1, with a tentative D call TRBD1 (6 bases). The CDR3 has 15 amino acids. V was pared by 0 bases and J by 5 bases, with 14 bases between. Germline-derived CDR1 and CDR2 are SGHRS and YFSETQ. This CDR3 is CASSLGGGLKTEAFF. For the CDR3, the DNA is TGCGCCAGCAGCTTGGGCGGGGGGCTAAAGACTGAAGCTTTCTTT.

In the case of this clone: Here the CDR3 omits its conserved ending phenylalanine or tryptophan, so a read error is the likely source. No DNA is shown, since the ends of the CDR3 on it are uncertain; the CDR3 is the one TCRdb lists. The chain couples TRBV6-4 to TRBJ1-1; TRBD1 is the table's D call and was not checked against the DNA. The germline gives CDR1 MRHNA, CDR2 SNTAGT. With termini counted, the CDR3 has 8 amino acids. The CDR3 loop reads CASSDRPV.

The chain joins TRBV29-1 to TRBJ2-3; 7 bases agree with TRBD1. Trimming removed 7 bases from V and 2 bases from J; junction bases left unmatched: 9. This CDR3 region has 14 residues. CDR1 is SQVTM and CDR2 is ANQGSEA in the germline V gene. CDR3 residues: CSAMTGPITDTQYF. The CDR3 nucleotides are TGCAGCGCTATGACAGGGCCGATCACAGATACGCAGTATTTT.

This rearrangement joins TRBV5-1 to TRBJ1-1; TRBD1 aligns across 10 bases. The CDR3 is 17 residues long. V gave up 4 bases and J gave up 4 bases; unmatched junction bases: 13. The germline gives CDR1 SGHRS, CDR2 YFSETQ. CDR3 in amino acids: CASSQSGTGDPGTEAFF. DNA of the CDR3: TGCGCCAGCAGCCAATCCGGGACAGGGGACCCGGGCACTGAAGCTTTCTTT. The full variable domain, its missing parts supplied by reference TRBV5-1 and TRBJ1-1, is KAGVTQTPRYLIKTRGQQVTLSCSPISGHRSVSWYQQTPGQGLQFLFEYFSETQRNKGNFPGRFSGRQFSNSRSEMNVSTLELGDSALYLCASSQSGTGDPGTEAFFGQGTRLTVV.

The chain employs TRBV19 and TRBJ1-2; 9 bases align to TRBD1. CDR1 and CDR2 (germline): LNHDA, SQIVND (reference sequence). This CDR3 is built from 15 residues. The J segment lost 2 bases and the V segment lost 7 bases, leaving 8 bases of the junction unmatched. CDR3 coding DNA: TGTGCCAGTACCCCCCGGGACAGGGACAACTATGGCTACACCTTC. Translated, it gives CASTPRDRDNYGYTF.

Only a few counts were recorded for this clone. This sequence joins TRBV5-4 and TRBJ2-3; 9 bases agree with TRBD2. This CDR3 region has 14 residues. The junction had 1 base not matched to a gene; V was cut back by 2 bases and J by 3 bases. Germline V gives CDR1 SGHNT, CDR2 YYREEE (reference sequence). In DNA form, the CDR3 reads TGTGCCAGCAGCTTTAGCGGGAGAACAGATACGCAGTATTTT. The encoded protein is CASSFSGRTDTQYF. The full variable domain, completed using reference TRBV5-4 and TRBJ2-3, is ETGVTQSPTHLIKTRGQQVTLRCSSQSGHNTVSWYQQALGQGPQFIFQYYREEENGRGNFPPRFSGLQFPNYSSELNVNALELDDSALYLCASSFSGRTDTQYFGPGTRLTVL.